This paragraph covers one T cell receptor (beta chain) sequence. This specimen comes from a study of blood T cell repertoires in COVID-19. Whole-study context: The United States, Italy and Spain provided the acute and convalescent COVID-19 samples. T cells, B-cell-depleted T cells, or PBMCs provided the cDNA or gDNA that served as material.

This CDR3 is built from 13 residues. V was pared by 5 bases and J by 9 bases, with 8 bases of the junction left unmatched. As originally analysed: Amplification from reference gene primers served as the basis for estimated nucleated cell counts. Method: immunoSEQ multiplex PCR; TCRdb's copy keeps in-frame clones and lacks some. D and trimming come from the DNA, and the V and J calls and clone size come from that table. The sample includes 300,000 to 350,000 clones, around 88% seen only once; the top ten take around 1.6%. This TCR came from a woman aged 25 to 39 with COVID-19, enrolled during active disease. The sequenced sample consisted of peripheral blood. The chain carries TRBV12-3 or TRBV12-4 and TRBJ1-2; 8 positions agree with TRBD1. The CDR3 region has the DNA TGTGCCAGCAGTCCCGGGACAGGCGCCAGCTACACCTTC. Protein sequence: CASSPGTGASYTF.